This T cell receptor (beta chain) was recovered during a study of blood T cells in healthy people across ages. Only a few counts were recorded for this clonotype. Primers used in a second PCR of about 6 to 11 cycles were a sample-barcoded 5' primer and a J-beta primer mix. TCRdb analysed the 5' RACE reads with MiXCR anew, one entry per CDR3 protein. Altogether 2 million or so distinct CDR3 sequences are present, around half being singletons, with the ten largest covering approximately 2.1%. With 2 bases clipped from V and 2 bases from J, the junction kept 10 bases outside the gene matches. In germline, CDR1 is MNHEY, CDR2 SMNVEV (reference sequence). This CDR3 region has 18 residues.

This receptor was identified in a woman aged 40-49 years in good health. The gene calls are TRBV27 and TRBJ2-1; 9 positions match TRBD2. Specimen: blood. CDR3 loop: CASSLRAASGAPYNEQFF. The CDR3 region has the DNA TGTGCCAGCAGTTTAAGGGCGGCTAGCGGGGCCCCCTACAATGAGCAGTTCTTC.